The 17 T cell receptor beta chains below come from one sample, sequenced in a study of monozygotic twins with cystic fibrosis (dated by TCRdb to the early 2020s). The library was obtained by the immunoSEQ multiplex PCR assay. The clones in this table, taken by TCRdb from immuneACCESS, are in-frame only. Not every clone is retained; where verified, under half of the shortfall comes from an unresolved V gene, and the cause of the rest is unknown. Here the sample has approximately 36,000 clones; just over 90% occur a single time. Approximately 0.19% of the sample comes from the top ten. The sequencing sample was made of blood. The receptor set was obtained from a boy aged 2 to 10 with cystic fibrosis.

The rearrangement uses TRBV25-1 and TRBJ2-7, with TRBD1 matching over 9 bases. Germline trimming cut 5 bases from V and 5 bases from J; bases unmatched to any gene: 7. There are 14 residues in the CDR3. The germline gives CDR1 MGHDK, CDR2 SYGVNS. DNA of the CDR3: TGTGCCAGCAGTACCCCGGGACAGGGTCACGAGCAGTACTTC. This encodes CASSTPGQGHEQYF.

This chain joins TRBV6-5 and TRBJ1-6, with 8 bases aligning to TRBD1. The CDR3 extends over 14 amino acids. After removal of 4 bases from V and 9 bases from J, the junction contained 5 bases not matched to a gene. Germline V CDR1 and CDR2: MNHEY, SVGAGI. Here the CDR3 DNA reads TGTGCCAGCAGTTGGGGACAGGACGGTTCACCCCTCCACTTT. Protein product: CASSWGQDGSPLHF.

The CDR3 region is CASSQERGAGRGTEAFF. CDR3 in DNA: TGCGCCAGCAGCCAAGAACGTGGGGCCGGGAGAGGCACTGAAGCTTTCTTT. The chain combines TRBV4-1 with TRBJ1-1, with D perhaps TRBD1 (5 bases). Trimming left V 0 bases short and J 4 bases short, with 18 bases between. The CDR3 sequence is 17 residues long. Looked up from germline, CDR1 is MGHRA and CDR2 is YSYEKL.

The count of this clone is one. The rearrangement uses TRBV5-6 and TRBJ1-2, with D perhaps TRBD1 (5 bases). Trimming cost V 4 bases and J 3 bases, with 10 bases left between them. The CDR3 has 13 residues. The V gene's germline CDR1 is SGHDT and CDR2 YYEEEE. The DNA for the CDR3 is TGTGCCAGCAGCCGGACACTCGACTATGGCTACACCTTC. Protein: CASSRTLDYGYTF.

The chain uses TRBV18 and TRBJ1-1; 8 nucleotides agree with TRBD1. Per germline, CDR1 KGHSH and CDR2 LQKENI. This CDR3 is built from 16 residues. Trimming cost V 3 bases and J 4 bases; bases outside gene matches: 10. CDR3: CASSPGQGARSTEAFF. CDR3 DNA: TGTGCCAGCTCACCTGGGCAGGGGGCTCGGAGCACTGAAGCTTTCTTT.

The rearrangement links TRBV5-6 to TRBJ1-3; TRBD1 aligns across 7 bases. Germline loops: CDR1 SGHDT, CDR2 YYEEEE. Trimming removed 4 bases from V and 3 bases from J; junction bases left unmatched: 7. The CDR3 runs to 15 residues. The DNA of the CDR3 is TGTGCCAGCAGCCGACAGGGACTGGGTGGAAACACCATATATTTT. This sequence encodes CASSRQGLGGNTIYF.

The rearrangement uses TRBV15 and TRBJ1-5; D call uncertain. This CDR3 has 14 amino acids. Deletions cut 1 base from V and 7 bases from J, with 11 bases between. The germline V gene encodes CDR1 LNHNV and CDR2 YYDKDF (reference sequence). CDR3 residues: CATSRAKFLQPQHF. The CDR3 DNA is TGTGCCACCAGCAGAGCAAAATTTTTACAGCCCCAGCATTTT.

The chain carries TRBV4-3 and TRBJ2-2, with 10 bases lining up with TRBD1. Per the germline V gene, CDR1 is LGHNA and CDR2 is YSLEER. The CDR3 runs to 16 residues. Trimming cost V 4 bases and J 6 bases; bases outside gene matches: 8. DNA of the CDR3: TGCGCCAGCAGCCGACCGTGGACAGGGGGTTCCGGGGAGCTGTTTTTT. It encodes CASSRPWTGGSGELFF.

The J gene is TRBJ2-2, the V gene TRBV11-2; 8 bases agree with TRBD2. Germline V gives CDR1 SGHAT, CDR2 FQNNGV. CDR3 length: 16 amino acids. V lost 0 bases, J lost 6 bases, and 6 bases stayed unmatched. The CDR3 here is CASSLDHGGAAGELFF. DNA of the CDR3: TGTGCCAGCAGCTTAGATCACGGGGGGGCCGCCGGGGAGCTGTTTTTT. The entire variable domain, with the rest obtained from reference TRBV11-2 and TRBJ2-2, is as follows: EAGVAQSPRYKIIEKRQSVAFWCNPISGHATLYWYQQILGQGPKLLIQFQNNGVVDDSQLPKDRFSAERLKGVDSTLKIQPAKLEDSAVYLCASSLDHGGAAGELFFGEGSRLTVL.

V is TRBV12-5 and J is TRBJ1-2; D gene ambiguous. Germline V gene lookup returns CDR1 LGHNT and CDR2 FRNRAP. CDR3 size: 15 residues. V lost 2 bases and J 3 bases, leaving 13 bases between the germline ends. CDR3 DNA: TGTGCTAGTGGTTTGCCAGACGGACTTCACTATGGCTACACCTTC. Amino acid sequence: CASGLPDGLHYGYTF.

V usage is TRBV5-4 and J usage is TRBJ2-7; a possible D gene is TRBD2 (7 bases). Germline CDR1 SGHNT, CDR2 YYREEE (reference sequence). The CDR3 contains 15 residues. Between the trimmed V and J ends, which lost 1 base and 2 bases, there was a span of 13 bases. CDR3 DNA sequence: TGTGCCAGCAGCTTGTGGGGGGGCCAGGCCTACGAGCAGTACTTC. It yields the protein CASSLWGGQAYEQYF.

The chain combines TRBV20-1 with TRBJ1-1; tentative D call: TRBD1 (5 bases). Trimming removed 1 base from V and 8 bases from J, with 8 bases in between. The CDR3 is made up of 11 amino acids. Germline V gene lookup returns CDR1 DFQATT and CDR2 SNEGSKA (reference sequence). The CDR3 is CSARGDREAFF. CDR3 in DNA: TGCAGTGCTAGAGGAGACAGAGAAGCTTTCTTT.

The CDR3 loop is CATMDRGNTGELFF. In nucleotides, the CDR3 is TGTGCCACTATGGACAGGGGGAACACCGGGGAGCTGTTTTTT. The chain couples TRBV27 to TRBJ2-2, with 9 bases identical to TRBD1. This CDR3 contains 14 residues. CDR1 and CDR2 from the germline V gene are MNHEY and SMNVEV (reference sequence). With V trimmed by 10 bases and J by 1 base, 4 bases remained unmatched.

CDR3 nucleotide sequence: TGTGCCTGGAGTGCCAGCCTAAGGGCCAGGGGCAATCAGCCCCAGCATTTT. This sequence encodes CAWSASLRARGNQPQHF. The chain employs TRBV30 and TRBJ1-5, with TRBD1 as a possible D gene (5 bases). This CDR3 comprises 17 residues. Looked up from germline, CDR1 is GTSNPN and CDR2 is SVGIG (reference sequence). V lost 1 base to trimming and J lost 2 bases, with 18 bases between them.

CDR3 sequence reads: CASSPGVGNYGYTF. CDR3 nucleotides: TGTGCCAGCAGCCCCGGCGTCGGGAACTATGGCTACACCTTC. The chain is built from TRBV6-5 and TRBJ1-2; D ambiguous. CDR3 length: 14 residues. V lost 6 bases and J lost 2, with 13 bases in between. Germline V gene lookup returns CDR1 MNHEY and CDR2 SVGAGI.

The chain has TRBV11-2 and TRBJ2-7; maybe TRBD1 (6 bases). The CDR3 is made up of 13 amino acids. The germline CDR1 and CDR2 sequences are SGHAT and FQNNGV. Trimming removed 0 bases from V and 12 bases from J, with 15 bases in between. The CDR3 DNA is TGTGCCAGCAGCTTAGAGCCTAGGGGGTTAACGTACTTC. Residues: CASSLEPRGLTYF.

The chain recombines TRBV9 with TRBJ2-7; D ambiguous. The CDR3 sequence is 14 residues long. Trimming stripped 3 bases from V and 0 bases from J, with 10 bases between. CDR1 SGDLS and CDR2 YYNGEE come from the germline V gene. The CDR3 loop is CASSADGPSYEQYF. CDR3 DNA sequence: TGTGCCAGCAGCGCGGATGGGCCCTCCTACGAGCAGTACTTC. The complete variable domain, with remaining parts taken from reference TRBV9 and TRBJ2-7, reads DSGVTQTPKHLITATGQRVTLRCSPRSGDLSVYWYQQSLDQGLQFLIQYYNGEERAKGNILERFSAQQFPDLHSELNLSSLELGDSALYFCASSADGPSYEQYFGPGTRLTVT.